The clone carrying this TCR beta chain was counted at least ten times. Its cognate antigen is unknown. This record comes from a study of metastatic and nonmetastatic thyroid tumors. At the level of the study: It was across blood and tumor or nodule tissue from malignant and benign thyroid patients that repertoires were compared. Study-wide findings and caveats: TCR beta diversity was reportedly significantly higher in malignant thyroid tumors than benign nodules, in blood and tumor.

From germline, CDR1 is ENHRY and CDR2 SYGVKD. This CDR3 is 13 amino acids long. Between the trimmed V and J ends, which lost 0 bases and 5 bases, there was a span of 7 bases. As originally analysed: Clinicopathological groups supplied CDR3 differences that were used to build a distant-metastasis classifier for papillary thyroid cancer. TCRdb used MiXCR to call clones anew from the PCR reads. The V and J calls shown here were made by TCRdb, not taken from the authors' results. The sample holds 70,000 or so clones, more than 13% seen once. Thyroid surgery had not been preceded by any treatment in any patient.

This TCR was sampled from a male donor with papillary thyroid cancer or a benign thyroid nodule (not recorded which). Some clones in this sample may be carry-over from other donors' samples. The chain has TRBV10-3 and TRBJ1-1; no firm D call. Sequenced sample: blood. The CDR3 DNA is TGTGCCATCAGTGAGTCTTGGGGTACTGAAGCTTTCTTT. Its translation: CAISESWGTEAFF.